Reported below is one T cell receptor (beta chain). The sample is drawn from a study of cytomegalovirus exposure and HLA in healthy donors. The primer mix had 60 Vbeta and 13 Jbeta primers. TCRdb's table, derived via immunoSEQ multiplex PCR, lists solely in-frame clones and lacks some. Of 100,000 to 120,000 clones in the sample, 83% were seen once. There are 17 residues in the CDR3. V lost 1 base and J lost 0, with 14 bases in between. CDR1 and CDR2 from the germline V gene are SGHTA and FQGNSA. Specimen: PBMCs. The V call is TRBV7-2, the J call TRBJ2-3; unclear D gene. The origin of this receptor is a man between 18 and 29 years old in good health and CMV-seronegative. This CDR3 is CASSLVPSIMSTDTQYF. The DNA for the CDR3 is TGTGCCAGCAGCTTAGTGCCTAGTATCATGAGCACAGATACGCAGTATTTT.